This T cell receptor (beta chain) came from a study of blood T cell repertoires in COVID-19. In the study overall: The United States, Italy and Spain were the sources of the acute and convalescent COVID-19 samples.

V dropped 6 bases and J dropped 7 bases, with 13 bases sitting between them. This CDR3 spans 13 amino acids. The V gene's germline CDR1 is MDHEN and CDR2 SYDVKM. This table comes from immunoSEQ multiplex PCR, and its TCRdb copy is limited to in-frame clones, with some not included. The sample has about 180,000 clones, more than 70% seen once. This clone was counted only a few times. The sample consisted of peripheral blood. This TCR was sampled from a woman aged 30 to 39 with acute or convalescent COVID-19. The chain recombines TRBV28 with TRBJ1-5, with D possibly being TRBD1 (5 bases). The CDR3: CASRVGGGQPQHF. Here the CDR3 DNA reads TGTGCCAGCAGAGTCGGGGGTGGACAGCCCCAGCATTTT.